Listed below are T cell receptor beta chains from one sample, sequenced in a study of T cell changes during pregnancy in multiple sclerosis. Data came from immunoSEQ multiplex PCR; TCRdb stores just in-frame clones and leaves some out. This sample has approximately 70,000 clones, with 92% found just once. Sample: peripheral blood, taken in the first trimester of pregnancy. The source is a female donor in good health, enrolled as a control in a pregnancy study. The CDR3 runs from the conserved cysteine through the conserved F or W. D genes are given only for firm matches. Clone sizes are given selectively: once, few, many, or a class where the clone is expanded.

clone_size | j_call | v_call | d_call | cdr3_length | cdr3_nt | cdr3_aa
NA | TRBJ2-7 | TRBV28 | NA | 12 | TGTGCCAGCAATGGGGGGATGAACGAGCAGTACTTC | CASNGGMNEQYF
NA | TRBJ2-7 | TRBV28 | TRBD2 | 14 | TGTGCCAGCAGTACTAGCGGGAGGGACTACGAGCAGTACTTC | CASSTSGRDYEQYF
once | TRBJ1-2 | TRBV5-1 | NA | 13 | TGCGCCAGCAGCATAGATGATTCCTATGGCTACACCTTC | CASSIDDSYGYTF
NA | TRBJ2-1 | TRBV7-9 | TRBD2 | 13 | TGTGCCAGCAGCTTTGGTAGCGGGAATGAGCAGTTCTTC | CASSFGSGNEQFF
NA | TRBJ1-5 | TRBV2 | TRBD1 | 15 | TGTGCCAGCAGCGAGGACAGGGGCGGCAATCAGCCCCAGCATTTT | CASSEDRGGNQPQHF
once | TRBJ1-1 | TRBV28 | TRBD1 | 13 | TGTGCCAGCAGCACAGGGGACCCCACTGAAGCTTTCTTT | CASSTGDPTEAFF
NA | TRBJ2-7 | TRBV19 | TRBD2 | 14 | TGTGCCAGTCAAGGGAGCGGGGGATCCTACGAGCAGTACTTC | CASQGSGGSYEQYF
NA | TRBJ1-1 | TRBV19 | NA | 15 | TGTGCCAGTAGTAGGTCTCTGGAGGGCCGGACTGAAGCTTTCTTT | CASSRSLEGRTEAFF
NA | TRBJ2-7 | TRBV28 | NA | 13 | TGTGCCAGCAGTTCGACAGAACTCTACGAGCAGTACTTC | CASSSTELYEQYF
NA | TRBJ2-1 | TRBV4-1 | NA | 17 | TGCGCCAGCAGCCAAGATTTTAGGCAGGGCTCCTACAATGAGCAGTTCTTC | CASSQDFRQGSYNEQFF
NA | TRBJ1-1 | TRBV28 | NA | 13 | TGTGCCAGCAGTAGCCTCATGAACACTGAAGCTTTCTTT | CASSSLMNTEAFF
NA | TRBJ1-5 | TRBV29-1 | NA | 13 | TGCAGCGTCGTTGACAATAGCAATCAGCCCCAGCATTTT | CSVVDNSNQPQHF
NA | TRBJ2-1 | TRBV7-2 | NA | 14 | TGTGCCAGCAGCGCGCGGAGGGCCGGCAATGAGCAGTTCTTC | CASSARRAGNEQFF
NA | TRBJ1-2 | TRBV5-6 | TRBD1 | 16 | TGTGCCAGCAGCCGTTCCCCCCGGACAGGAAAATATGGCTACACCTTC | CASSRSPRTGKYGYTF